Below, 17 T cell receptor beta chains from the same sample are listed, as sequenced in a study of blood T cell repertoires in COVID-19 (TCRdb year 2020). The receptor library was made with the immunoSEQ multiplex PCR assay. The source is immuneACCESS, and TCRdb retained only in-frame sequences with V and J called. Part of the clones is not carried over; for the studies checked, unresolved V genes explain less than half of this, and the remainder is unexplained. Present in this sample are under 250,000 clones, roughly nine tenths of which were seen just once. Of the sample, under 2% falls within the top ten clones. Sequenced material: peripheral blood. Receptor source: a woman aged 60-75 years who had recovered from COVID-19.

The V gene is TRBV3-1 (or the pseudogene TRBV3-2), the J gene TRBJ2-5; 12 nucleotides match TRBD2. V shed 4 bases, J shed 1 base, and the junction held 4 bases outside the gene matches. Per the germline V gene, CDR1 is LGHDT and CDR2 is YNNKEL (reference sequence). The CDR3 spans 16 residues. The CDR3 nucleotides are TGTGCCAGCAGCCCTGGACTAGCGGGGATCCAAGAGACCCAGTACTTC. Protein sequence: CASSPGLAGIQETQYF.

The chain combines TRBV5-4 with TRBJ2-3, with 7 nucleotides matching TRBD2. Trimming at V came to 3 bases and at J to 1 base, leaving 2 bases not matched to a gene. Germline V gives CDR1 SGHNT, CDR2 YYREEE (reference sequence). The CDR3 contains 14 residues. CDR3 nucleotides: TGTGCCAGCAGCTCCCGGGGGGGCACAGATACGCAGTATTTT. Protein: CASSSRGGTDTQYF.

The V gene is TRBV18, the J gene TRBJ2-7; TRBD1 aligns across 7 bases. V was pared by 2 bases and J by 5 bases, with 6 bases of the junction left unmatched. The CDR3 is made up of 14 amino acids. Germline-derived CDR1 and CDR2 are KGHSH and LQKENI. CDR3 amino acids: CASSPTQGNNEQYF. The CDR3 DNA reads TGTGCCAGCTCACCAACACAGGGGAACAACGAGCAGTACTTC.

The rearrangement joins TRBV10-3 to TRBJ1-5; the match to TRBD1 covers 9 bases. The CDR3 contains 16 residues. V shed 0 bases and J 5 bases; nucleotides not matched to a gene: 5. Germline values: CDR1 ENHRY, CDR2 SYGVKD. The CDR3 spells CAISESPGQGDQPQHF. CDR3 nucleotide sequence: TGTGCCATCAGTGAGTCGCCGGGACAGGGTGATCAGCCCCAGCATTTT.

V and J are TRBV28 and TRBJ1-6, with D perhaps TRBD1 (5 bases). CDR3 length: 16 amino acids. Trimming took 7 bases from V and 4 from J, leaving 17 bases between them. Per the germline V gene, CDR1 is MDHEN and CDR2 is SYDVKM. The CDR3, as DNA: TGTGCCAGCACCCCGGTCGGGGGGGGTTATAATTCACCCCTCCACTTT. It encodes CASTPVGGGYNSPLHF.

The chain is built from TRBV12-3 or TRBV12-4 and TRBJ1-1; TRBD1 is a possible D gene (6 bases). This CDR3 spans 13 amino acids. V was cut by 6 bases and J by 7 bases, with 15 bases left in between. The CDR3: CASRTGRAIEAFF. CDR3 DNA sequence: TGTGCCAGCAGAACAGGGAGGGCGATTGAAGCTTTCTTT.

V gene TRBV5-1 combines with J gene TRBJ2-5; 8 nucleotides match TRBD1. The germline CDR1 and CDR2 sequences are SGHRS and YFSETQ. After removal of 2 bases from V and 3 bases from J, the junction contained 9 bases not matched to a gene. CDR3 length equals 16 residues. CDR3 nucleotides: TGCGCCAGCAGCTTCTTCCGGACAGGGACAGAAGAGACCCAGTACTTC. Residues: CASSFFRTGTEETQYF.

This chain joins TRBV5-1 and TRBJ2-3, with TRBD2 as a possible D gene (5 bases). Germline-derived CDR1 and CDR2 are SGHRS and YFSETQ. This CDR3 comprises 15 residues. V was clipped by 3 bases and J by 3 bases, with 14 bases between them. Written as DNA, the CDR3 is TGCGCCAGCAGCTCCTCCGGGATGAGAACAGATACGCAGTATTTT. Its protein product is CASSSSGMRTDTQYF.

V usage is TRBV5-1 and J usage is TRBJ1-1; D is undetermined. V was pared by 2 bases and J by 4 bases, with 12 bases between. There are 14 residues in the CDR3. Looked up from germline, CDR1 is SGHRS and CDR2 is YFSETQ. CDR3: CASSLDAGGTEAFF. The CDR3 DNA sequence: TGCGCCAGCAGCTTAGATGCGGGAGGCACTGAAGCTTTCTTT.

The V and J genes are TRBV5-1 and TRBJ1-1, with D possibly being TRBD1 (6 bases). The CDR3 has 13 residues. The V gene's germline CDR1 is SGHRS and CDR2 YFSETQ. V lost 5 bases and J 5 bases, leaving 13 bases between the germline ends. CDR3 region: CASSLQGETEAFF. The DNA for the CDR3 is TGCGCCAGCAGTTTACAGGGTGAGACTGAAGCTTTCTTT.

The chain recombines TRBV5-5 with TRBJ2-4; TRBD2 agrees at 9 bases. This CDR3 has 19 residues. Unmatched junction bases numbered 14, after V lost 4 bases and J lost 0 bases. CDR1 and CDR2 (germline): SGHKS, YYEKEE (reference sequence). In DNA, the CDR3 is TGTGCCAGCAGCCCCGCCGCGGCTAGCGGGGACCTAGCCAAAAACATTCAGTACTTC. Amino acids: CASSPAAASGDLAKNIQYF.

V is TRBV29-1 and J is TRBJ2-3; 8 bases agree with TRBD2. Looked up from germline, CDR1 is SQVTM and CDR2 is ANQGSEA. The CDR3 spans 13 residues. J lost 7 bases, V lost 5 bases, and 8 bases had no gene match. The CDR3 bases are TGCAGCGTTACGGGGGGGCGCGGGTATACGCAGTATTTT. Residues: CSVTGGRGYTQYF.

Only one count was recorded for this clone. The gene calls are TRBV7-2 and TRBJ1-2; TRBD1 matches 7 bases. This CDR3 is built from 14 residues. The germline V gene encodes CDR1 SGHTA and CDR2 FQGNSA. V gave up 5 bases and J gave up 6 bases; unmatched junction bases: 9. CDR3 sequence: CASSPGDRANGYTF. CDR3 sequence (DNA): TGTGCCAGCAGCCCTGGGGACAGAGCGAATGGCTACACCTTC.

Here the CDR3 reads CASWGEETQYF. The CDR3 coding sequence is TGCGCCAGCTGGGGCGAAGAGACCCAGTACTTC. This chain uses TRBV5-1 with TRBJ2-5, with D maybe TRBD1 (5 bases). Germline V lookup: CDR1 SGHRS, CDR2 YFSETQ. V was clipped by 7 bases and J by 3 bases, with 7 bases between them. The CDR3 loop spans 11 amino acids.

The J gene is TRBJ2-3, the V gene TRBV28; weak D call: TRBD2 (6 bases). The length of the CDR3 is 15 residues. Per germline, CDR1 MDHEN and CDR2 SYDVKM. The V end was cut by 5 bases, the J end by 5 bases, with 17 bases between. The CDR3, as DNA: TGTGCCAGCAGTACCTCGCGGGAAGCAGTAGATACGCAGTATTTT. This gives the protein CASSTSREAVDTQYF. The complete variable domain, with remaining parts taken from reference TRBV28 and TRBJ2-3, reads DVKVTQSSRYLVKRTGEKVFLECVQDMDHENMFWYRQDPGLGLRLIYFSYDVKMKEKGDIPEGYSVSREKKERFSLILESASTNQTSMYLCASSTSREAVDTQYFGPGTRLTVL.

V gene TRBV9 combines with J gene TRBJ2-7, with TRBD2 matching over 9 bases. The CDR3 covers 15 residues. The V gene end was trimmed by 2 bases and the J gene end by 5 bases; junction bases not matched to a gene: 8. Looked up from germline, CDR1 is SGDLS and CDR2 is YYNGEE. As DNA, the CDR3 is TGTGCCAGCAGCGTGGGAGGGACTAGCTTCCACGAGCAGTACTTC. It specifies CASSVGGTSFHEQYF.

The rearrangement joins TRBV7-2 to TRBJ1-2, with D possibly matching TRBD1 (6 bases). Trimming stripped 8 bases from V and 8 bases from J, with 24 bases between. From germline, CDR1 is SGHTA and CDR2 FQGNSA. This CDR3 comprises 15 residues. The CDR3 DNA reads as TGTGCCAGCGGCATGGAAGGGGGTAGGAGTGCAGGCTACACCTTC. It is translated as CASGMEGGRSAGYTF.